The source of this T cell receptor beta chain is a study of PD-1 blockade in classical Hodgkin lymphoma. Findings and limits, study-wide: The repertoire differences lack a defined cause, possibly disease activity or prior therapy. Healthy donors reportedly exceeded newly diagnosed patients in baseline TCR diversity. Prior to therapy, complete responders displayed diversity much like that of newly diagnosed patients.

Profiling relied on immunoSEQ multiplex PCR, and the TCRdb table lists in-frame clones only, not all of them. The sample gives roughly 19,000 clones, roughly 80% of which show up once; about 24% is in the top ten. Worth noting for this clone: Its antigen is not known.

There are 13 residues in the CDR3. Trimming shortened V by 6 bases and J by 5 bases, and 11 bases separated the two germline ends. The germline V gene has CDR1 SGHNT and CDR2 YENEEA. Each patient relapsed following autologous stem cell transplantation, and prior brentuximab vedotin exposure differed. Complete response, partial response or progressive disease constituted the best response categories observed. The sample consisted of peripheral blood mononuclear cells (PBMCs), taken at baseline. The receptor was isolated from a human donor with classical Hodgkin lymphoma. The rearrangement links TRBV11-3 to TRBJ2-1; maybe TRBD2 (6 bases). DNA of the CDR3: TGTGCCAGCAGGTCGACGGGGGACAATGAGCAGTTCTTC. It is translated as CASRSTGDNEQFF. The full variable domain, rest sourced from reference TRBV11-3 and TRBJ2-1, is EAGVVQSPRYKIIEKKQPVAFWCNPISGHNTLYWYLQNLGQGPELLIRYENEEAVDDSQLPKDRFSAERLKGVDSTLKIQPAELGDSAVYLCASRSTGDNEQFFGPGTRLTVL.